Shown below are 25 T cell receptor beta chains from a single sample sequenced in a study of vaccination and CD4 T cells after COVID-19. Sequencing of DNA taken from cultured CD4+ T cells relied on the Oncomine TCR Beta short-read assay. Via MiXCR, TCRdb re-called the PCR reads, giving one row per CDR3 protein. The sample records some 22,000 distinct CDR3 sequences, about 59% being singletons. Their cognate antigens are unknown. The treatment here: roughly 11-day PBMC culture with coronavirus spike peptide pools or control peptides (ViraFEST assay). The sequencing used CD4+ T cells from blood, cultured in vitro, collected before SARS-CoV-2 vaccination. The receptor source for this set is a human donor who received a COVID-19 vaccine.

This clonotype was detected only once. The chain employs TRBV6-5 and TRBJ2-7; D possibly matches TRBD1 or TRBD2 (6 bases each). CDR1 and CDR2 from the germline V gene are MNHEY and SVGAGI. The CDR3 loop spans 16 amino acids. Trimming pared 0 bases from V and 2 bases from J, leaving 14 bases between. CDR3 protein: CASSYSYGGTAYEQYF. The CDR3 DNA reads as TGTGCCAGCAGTTACTCGTACGGGGGCACGGCCTACGAGCAGTACTTC.

The chain uses TRBV27 and TRBJ2-3; TRBD2 agrees at 9 bases. V lost 7 bases to trimming and J lost 3 bases; unmatched junction nucleotides: 14. Germline assignment: CDR1 MNHEY and CDR2 SMNVEV (reference sequence). The CDR3 runs to 17 residues. The CDR3 region is CASKVSWTSATTDTQYF. DNA for the CDR3: TGTGCCAGCAAAGTATCGTGGACTAGCGCTACAACAGATACGCAGTATTTT.

The V call is TRBV30, the J call TRBJ1-3; D unresolved. Germline V gene data show CDR1 as GTSNPN and CDR2 as SVGIG (reference sequence). The V and J ends lost 0 bases and 0 bases respectively, with 9 bases between them. CDR3 length: 15 residues. The CDR3 protein is CAWSVRDHSGNTIYF. Written as DNA, the CDR3 is TGTGCCTGGAGTGTTCGAGATCACTCTGGAAACACCATATATTTT. Full variable domain (remainder filled in from reference TRBV30 and TRBJ1-3): SQTIHQWPATLVQPVGSPLSLECTVEGTSNPNLYWYRQAAGRGLQLLFYSVGIGQISSEVPQNLSASRPQDRQFILSSKKLLLSDSGFYLCAWSVRDHSGNTIYFGEGSWLTVV.

The CDR3 loop is CSAKGLAGSTDTQYF. DNA of the CDR3: TGCAGTGCTAAAGGACTAGCGGGGAGCACAGATACGCAGTATTTT. V is TRBV20-1 and J is TRBJ2-3; 12 positions agree with TRBD2. Trimming took 4 bases from V and 0 from J; bases not matched to a gene: 2. The CDR3 contains 15 residues. The germline V gene encodes CDR1 DFQATT and CDR2 SNEGSKA (reference sequence).

This clonotype was counted between two and nine times. This rearrangement joins TRBV7-8 to TRBJ1-1; no clear D. Germline lookup yields CDR1 SGHVS and CDR2 FQNEAQ. Trimming left V 3 bases short and J 2 bases short, with 10 bases between. The CDR3 has 14 residues. CDR3 in amino acids: CASSFARVNTEAFF. CDR3 in DNA: TGTGCCAGCAGCTTCGCACGGGTTAACACTGAAGCTTTCTTT. Using reference TRBV7-8 and TRBJ1-1 for the parts outside the CDR3, the full variable domain is GAGVSQSPRYKVAKRGQDVALRCDPISGHVSLFWYQQALGQGPEFLTYFQNEAQLDKSGLPSDRFFAERPEGSVSTLKIQRTQQEDSAVYLCASSFARVNTEAFFGQGTRLTVV.

The chain uses TRBV27 and TRBJ2-1; D may be TRBD2 (5 bases). This CDR3 region has 17 residues. The V end lost 0 bases, the J end lost 0 bases, and 12 bases lay between the germline ends. CDR1 is MNHEY and CDR2 is SMNVEV in the germline V gene (reference sequence). The CDR3 DNA sequence: TGTGCCAGCAGTTTATCGAGGGTAAGGAGCTCCTACAATGAGCAGTTCTTC. It translates to CASSLSRVRSSYNEQFF.

CDR3 amino acids: CASRPTTGYNSPLHF. The CDR3, as DNA: TGTGCCAGCAGACCTACGACAGGGTATAATTCACCCCTCCACTTT. The chain is built from TRBV7-2 and TRBJ1-6; 7 bases match TRBD1. The CDR3 covers 15 residues. V shed 6 bases, J shed 4 bases, and the junction held 6 bases outside the gene matches. The V gene's germline CDR1 is SGHTA and CDR2 FQGNSA.

V usage is TRBV2 and J usage is TRBJ1-1; 9 nucleotides match TRBD1. Per the germline V gene, CDR1 is SNHLY and CDR2 is FYNNEI. J gave up 3 bases and V 7 bases, and 12 bases lay outside the gene matches. This CDR3 comprises 16 residues. CDR3 bases: TGTGCCAGCAAAATACAGGGGGCCCTAGCCCACACTGAAGCTTTCTTT. The encoded protein is CASKIQGALAHTEAFF.

The CDR3 bases are TGTGCCAGCAGCCCTAGTTTGGGTAACACCGGGGAGCTGTTTTTT. Protein: CASSPSLGNTGELFF. The chain employs TRBV7-2 and TRBJ2-2, with no clear D. This CDR3 is 15 amino acids long. Looked up from germline, CDR1 is SGHTA and CDR2 is FQGNSA. V dropped 5 bases and J dropped 2 bases, with 12 bases sitting between them. Filled out from reference TRBV7-2 and TRBJ2-2, the complete variable domain reads GAGVSQSPSNKVTEKGKDVELRCDPISGHTALYWYRQSLGQGLEFLIYFQGNSAPDKSGLPSDRFSAERTGGSVSTLTIQRTQQEDSAVYLCASSPSLGNTGELFFGEGSRLTVL.

V gene TRBV6-1 combines with J gene TRBJ2-2; TRBD2 matches 9 bases. The CDR3 length is 18 residues. V trimming: 1 base; J trimming: 1 base; junction bases outside the gene matches: 7. CDR1 is MNHNS and CDR2 is SASEGT in the germline V gene. The CDR3 coding sequence is TGTGCCAGCAGTGAAGGATGGCGGGGGGGCGGGAACACCGGGGAGCTGTTTTTT. Protein sequence: CASSEGWRGGGNTGELFF.

The CDR3 nucleotides read TGTGCCAGCAGTTACGACAGGCGTAACTATGGCTACACCTTC. It encodes CASSYDRRNYGYTF. This chain uses TRBV6-5 with TRBJ1-2; a weak D match, TRBD1 (6 bases). Germline V gene data show CDR1 as MNHEY and CDR2 as SVGAGI. The V end lost 2 bases, the J end lost 1 base, and 8 bases lay between the germline ends. The CDR3 has 14 residues.

This chain links TRBV19 with TRBJ2-6; 7 positions agree with TRBD2. The junction had 4 bases not matched to a gene; V was cut back by 6 bases and J by 5 bases. CDR1 LNHDA and CDR2 SQIVND come from the germline V gene (reference sequence). CDR3 size: 14 residues. The CDR3 nucleotides read TGTGCCAGTAGGGGGGGGGACTGGGCCAACGTCCTGACTTTC. Its protein is CASRGGDWANVLTF.

J is TRBJ2-7 and V is TRBV19; D not certain. Deletions cut 7 bases from V and 2 bases from J, with 12 bases between. The V gene's germline CDR1 is LNHDA and CDR2 SQIVND (reference sequence). CDR3 size: 13 residues. The CDR3, as DNA: TGTGCCAGTATGGGCCTGGGCACCTACGAGCAGTACTTC. It specifies CASMGLGTYEQYF.

The chain couples TRBV6-2 or TRBV6-3 to TRBJ1-5; D is unclear. This CDR3 has 15 residues. With 2 bases removed from V and 7 bases from J, the gap between germline ends came to 15 bases. Germline values: CDR1 MNHEY, CDR2 SVGEGT. This chain's CDR3 is CASSYIEGRGQPQHF. In nucleotides, the CDR3 is TGTGCCAGCAGTTACATCGAGGGCCGAGGACAGCCCCAGCATTTT.

The genes are TRBV29-1 and TRBJ2-7, with D hard to call. V shed 4 bases and J shed 6 bases, with 7 bases lying between them. Germline values: CDR1 SQVTM, CDR2 ANQGSEA. The CDR3 has 10 amino acids. In DNA form, the CDR3 reads TGCAGCGTTGTTATCATCGAGCAGTACTTC. Residues: CSVVIIEQYF.

This clonotype was detected once. The chain has TRBV19 and TRBJ2-2; D call uncertain. The CDR3 loop spans 16 amino acids. Trimming pared 3 bases from V and 2 bases from J, leaving 13 bases between. Germline-derived CDR1 and CDR2 are LNHDA and SQIVND (reference sequence). In DNA, the CDR3 is TGTGCCAGTAGTATTCACCAGGATACCAACACCGGGGAGCTGTTTTTT. It codes for CASSIHQDTNTGELFF. Supplemented by reference TRBV19 and TRBJ2-2, the full variable domain reads DGGITQSPKYLFRKEGQNVTLSCEQNLNHDAMYWYRQDPGQGLRLIYYSQIVNDFQKGDIAEGYSVSREKKESFPLTVTSAQKNPTAFYLCASSIHQDTNTGELFFGEGSRLTVL.

The CDR3 loop is CASRTREMNTEAFF. The CDR3 nucleotides read TGTGCCAGCAGGACGAGGGAAATGAACACTGAAGCTTTCTTT. The V call is TRBV2, the J call TRBJ1-1; no definite D call. Trimming removed 6 bases at V and 0 bases at J, with 11 bases between. The CDR3 has 14 amino acids. Germline lookup yields CDR1 SNHLY and CDR2 FYNNEI.

The chain has TRBV12-3 or TRBV12-4 and TRBJ1-6; D might be TRBD1 (6 bases). Trimming removed 5 bases from V and 6 bases from J, with 14 bases in between. CDR3 length equals 15 residues. The CDR3 is CASSRTGLGNSPLHF. In DNA, the CDR3 is TGTGCCAGCAGTCGTACAGGGCTTGGTAATTCACCCCTCCACTTT.

In its sample, this clonotype was seen a few times. This sequence joins TRBV19 and TRBJ1-4, with 7 bases fitting TRBD1. The CDR3 consists of 15 residues. The ends lost 3 bases at V and 5 bases at J; junction bases unmatched: 6. Per the germline V gene, CDR1 is LNHDA and CDR2 is SQIVND (reference sequence). The CDR3 DNA reads as TGTGCCAGTAGTATTGGGCAGGGACAGAATGAAAAACTGTTTTTT. Translation: CASSIGQGQNEKLFF.

The chain carries TRBV6-1 and TRBJ1-5; TRBD1 agrees at 7 bases. The germline CDR1 and CDR2 sequences are MNHNS and SASEGT. This CDR3 contains 14 residues. The J segment lost 7 bases and the V segment lost 8 bases, leaving 11 bases of the junction unmatched. CDR3 sequence reads: CASRRQGSGQPQHF. Written as DNA, the CDR3 is TGTGCCAGCCGCCGACAGGGTTCAGGGCAGCCCCAGCATTTT.

V gene TRBV5-4 combines with J gene TRBJ2-7; D may be TRBD1 or TRBD2 (5 bases each). The CDR3 covers 14 residues. V was trimmed by 6 bases and J by 5 bases, leaving 18 bases between them. CDR1 SGHNT and CDR2 YYREEE come from the germline V gene (reference sequence). CDR3 protein: CASNFGGLVNEQYF. The CDR3 coding sequence is TGTGCCAGCAATTTTGGGGGTCTAGTAAACGAGCAGTACTTC.

The chain uses TRBV20-1 and TRBJ1-2; no firm D call. Deletions cut 3 bases from V and 2 bases from J, with 13 bases between. This CDR3 comprises 14 residues. Germline lookup yields CDR1 DFQATT and CDR2 SNEGSKA (reference sequence). CDR3 DNA: TGCAGTGCTAGGATAAGTACCGGGAACTATGGCTACACCTTC. Protein product: CSARISTGNYGYTF.

This chain uses TRBV2 with TRBJ1-1; the D gene is possibly TRBD1 (6 bases). Germline V lookup: CDR1 SNHLY, CDR2 FYNNEI. The V and J ends lost 7 bases and 7 bases respectively, with 16 bases between them. The CDR3 sequence is 13 residues long. CDR3 nucleotide sequence: TGTGCCAGCAACTTACAGGGATACGATGAAGCTTTCTTT. Its protein product is CASNLQGYDEAFF.

This clonotype was recorded a few times. This chain joins TRBV6-1 and TRBJ1-6, with D possibly being TRBD1 (5 bases). Trimming took off 6 bases at V and 7 bases at J, with 10 bases between the two ends. The CDR3 runs 13 residues. Germline values: CDR1 MNHNS, CDR2 SASEGT. The CDR3 DNA reads as TGTGCCAGCAGGGCCCCAGGGAATTCACCCCTCCACTTT. Protein: CASRAPGNSPLHF.

V is TRBV6-5 and J is TRBJ2-7, with D hard to call. This CDR3 region has 14 residues. Trimming cost V 2 bases and J 6 bases, with 14 bases left between them. Germline V gene lookup returns CDR1 MNHEY and CDR2 SVGAGI. The CDR3 protein is CASSYRLESPEQYF. Here the CDR3 DNA reads TGTGCCAGCAGTTACCGGCTAGAATCTCCCGAGCAGTACTTC.